The 25 T cell receptor beta chains reported below all come from one sample, sequenced in a study of CD8 T cells in Susac syndrome. Reverse transcription of roughly 0.45 to 1 ug RNA used random hexamers. One entry per CDR3 protein, called by TCRdb with MiXCR from the immunoSEQ multiplex PCR reads. Of around 230,000 distinct CDR3 sequences listed, 90% to 97% were seen once; the top ten hold approximately 0.1%. The sequenced sample consisted of CD4+ T cells from PBMCs. Source of these receptors: a human donor with Susac syndrome.

This clonotype showed up just once. The rearrangement joins TRBV29-1 to TRBJ1-1; D uncertain. This CDR3 spans 12 amino acids. In germline, CDR1 is SQVTM, CDR2 ANQGSEA. V was pared by 7 bases and J by 1 base, with 10 bases between. The CDR3 DNA reads TGCAGCGCCAGGAACGGGAACACTGAAGCTTTCTTT. Its protein product is CSARNGNTEAFF. The whole variable domain, remainder taken from reference TRBV29-1 and TRBJ1-1, is SAVISQKPSRDICQRGTSLTIQCQVDSQVTMMFWYRQQPGQSLTLIATANQGSEATYESGFVIDKFPISRPNLTFSTLTVSNMSPEDSSIYLCSARNGNTEAFFGQGTRLTVV.

The gene calls are TRBV20-1 and TRBJ2-7; possibly TRBD2 for D (5 bases). This CDR3 region has 15 residues. Germline CDR1 DFQATT, CDR2 SNEGSKA (reference sequence). Trimming removed 0 bases at V and 4 bases at J, with 16 bases between. CDR3 DNA: TGCAGTGCTAGAGACCCCGACGGGGTTGGGTACGAGCAGTACTTC. It encodes CSARDPDGVGYEQYF.

The chain links TRBV3-1 to TRBJ2-1; the match to TRBD2 covers 10 bases. CDR1 is LGHDT and CDR2 is YNNKEL in the germline V gene (reference sequence). CDR3 length equals 17 residues. V shed 6 bases, J shed 0 bases, and the junction held 8 bases outside the gene matches. In DNA form, the CDR3 reads TGTGCCAGCAGGCCCCTGAGCGGGAGGGGCTCCTACAATGAGCAGTTCTTC. Amino acid sequence: CASRPLSGRGSYNEQFF.

The chain links TRBV20-1 to TRBJ1-1, with D tentatively TRBD1 (6 bases). Per germline, CDR1 DFQATT and CDR2 SNEGSKA (reference sequence). This CDR3 region has 13 residues. With 3 bases removed from V and 7 bases from J, the gap between germline ends came to 15 bases. Written as DNA, the CDR3 is TGCAGTGCTAGTGGCGGGACACCTTATGAAGCTTTCTTT. Its translation: CSASGGTPYEAFF.

The chain links TRBV6-6 to TRBJ2-1; D call uncertain. The CDR3 has 13 residues. The V gene's germline CDR1 is MNHNY and CDR2 SVGAGI (reference sequence). V lost 9 bases, J lost 6 bases, and 15 bases lay in between. The CDR3 DNA follows: TGTGCCAGTGGCCAGCCGCCGCGCAATGAGCAGTTCTTC. Amino acid sequence: CASGQPPRNEQFF.

This clonotype occurred once. The chain recombines TRBV30 with TRBJ2-3; D possibly matches TRBD1 or TRBD2 (5 bases each). The germline CDR1 and CDR2 sequences are GTSNPN and SVGIG (reference sequence). The length of the CDR3 is 12 residues. V lost 3 bases and J 4 bases, leaving 8 bases between the germline ends. The CDR3 sequence: CAWRGPSDTQYF. CDR3 nucleotides: TGTGCCTGGAGGGGACCGTCAGATACGCAGTATTTT.

The genes are TRBV3-1 and TRBJ2-2, with 15 bases aligning to TRBD2. V shed 3 bases and J 4 bases; nucleotides not matched to a gene: 3. Germline lookup yields CDR1 LGHDT and CDR2 YNNKEL (reference sequence). There are 17 residues in the CDR3. The CDR3 DNA reads as TGTGCCAGCAGCCACGGACTAGCGGGAGGGACCACCGGGGAGCTGTTTTTT. This gives the protein CASSHGLAGGTTGELFF.

With respect to this clonotype: An end of the junction differs from the germline gene, which may be a read error. The chain is built from TRBV7-3 and TRBJ2-2; a possible D gene is TRBD1 (6 bases). The germline V gene has CDR1 SGHTA and CDR2 FQGTGA. CDR3 size: 13 residues. CDR3 coding DNA: TGTGCCAGCAGCCTAACAGGGTTGGGGGAGCTGTTTTTT. It specifies CASSLTGLGELFF.

The chain couples TRBV4-2 to TRBJ1-5; D is unclear. V dropped 4 bases and J dropped 1 base, with 11 bases sitting between them. CDR1 and CDR2 from the germline V gene are LGHNA and YNFKEQ. The CDR3 extends over 15 amino acids. CDR3 region: CASSRQLPSNQPQHF. CDR3 in DNA: TGTGCCAGCAGCCGCCAACTCCCCAGCAATCAGCCCCAGCATTTT.

The genes are TRBV29-1 and TRBJ1-4; 10 bases are a match to TRBD1. Germline values: CDR1 SQVTM, CDR2 ANQGSEA. J was trimmed by 6 bases and V by 4 bases; bases with no gene match: 5. The CDR3 sequence is 14 residues long. The CDR3 DNA follows: TGCAGCGTTGGAGGAGGACAGGGGGATGAAAAACTGTTTTTT. Translating it yields CSVGGGQGDEKLFF.

This clonotype was seen just once. The V and J genes are TRBV4-2 and TRBJ2-7; possible D gene TRBD1, 6 bases. The germline gives CDR1 LGHNA, CDR2 YNFKEQ. The CDR3 runs to 17 residues. V was cut by 1 base and J by 7 bases, with 23 bases left in between. The CDR3 here is CASSQGTNREGAREQYF. The CDR3 region has the DNA TGTGCCAGCAGCCAAGGTACCAACAGGGAAGGGGCGCGGGAGCAGTACTTC.

The chain recombines TRBV20-1 with TRBJ2-1, with TRBD2 as a possible D gene (5 bases). Germline V gives CDR1 DFQATT, CDR2 SNEGSKA (reference sequence). The germline V and J ends were trimmed by 1 base and 7 bases, with 17 bases remaining between them. This CDR3 region has 15 residues. CDR3 sequence (DNA): TGCAGTGCTAGAGCCGGGAATGGCCCTTGGAATGAGCAGTTCTTC. It encodes CSARAGNGPWNEQFF.

The chain has TRBV11-2 and TRBJ2-3; D is ambiguous. CDR1 is SGHAT and CDR2 is FQNNGV in the germline V gene. Trimming shortened V by 5 bases and J by 1 base, and 10 bases separated the two germline ends. This CDR3 contains 14 residues. CDR3 DNA: TGTGCCAGCAGCCCCGATCCCCGCACAGATACGCAGTATTTT. The encoded protein is CASSPDPRTDTQYF.

The genes are TRBV5-1 and TRBJ2-7, with D possibly called TRBD1 or TRBD2 (6 bases each). The CDR3 is 15 amino acids. Germline V CDR1 and CDR2: SGHRS, YFSETQ. Deletions cut 4 bases from V and 9 bases from J, with 23 bases between. DNA for the CDR3: TGCGCCAGCAGCCGGGGGCCCGGGGTAGAGGAAGGGCAGTACTTC. This sequence encodes CASSRGPGVEEGQYF.

J is TRBJ2-7 and V is TRBV20-1; either TRBD1 or TRBD2 may supply D (7 bases each). Per the germline V gene, CDR1 is DFQATT and CDR2 is SNEGSKA (reference sequence). This CDR3 has 14 residues. V gave up 0 bases and J gave up 5 bases, with 14 bases separating them. The CDR3 protein is CSARDQGGHDEQYF. The CDR3 DNA reads TGCAGTGCTAGAGATCAGGGGGGGCACGACGAGCAGTACTTC.

The chain combines TRBV30 with TRBJ2-5; D ambiguous. The CDR3 runs to 13 residues. Germline CDR1 reads GTSNPN; CDR2 reads SVGIG (reference sequence). Trimming took 0 bases from V and 2 from J, leaving 7 bases between them. DNA for the CDR3: TGTGCCTGGAGTGTTAGTCAACAAGAGACCCAGTACTTC. Its translation: CAWSVSQQETQYF.

J is TRBJ2-1 and V is TRBV5-4; 13 nucleotides align to TRBD2. CDR1 is SGHNT and CDR2 is YYREEE in the germline V gene (reference sequence). The CDR3 contains 15 residues. J lost 12 bases, V lost 3 bases, and 9 bases had no gene match. The CDR3, as DNA: TGTGCCAGCAGCTACCCGACTAGCGGGAGGTCCGGGCAGTTCTTC. Amino acids: CASSYPTSGRSGQFF. Together with reference TRBV5-4 and TRBJ2-1, the CDR3 gives the full variable domain: ETGVTQSPTHLIKTRGQQVTLRCSSQSGHNTVSWYQQALGQGPQFIFQYYREEENGRGNFPPRFSGLQFPNYSSELNVNALELDDSALYLCASSYPTSGRSGQFFGPGTRLTVL.

The chain is built from TRBV18 and TRBJ2-2; no reliable D call. Germline assignment: CDR1 KGHSH and CDR2 LQKENI. The CDR3 sequence is 14 residues long. The germline V and J ends were trimmed by 2 bases and 1 base, with 5 bases remaining between them. The CDR3 loop reads CASSPWENTGELFF. CDR3 sequence (DNA): TGTGCCAGCTCACCATGGGAGAACACCGGGGAGCTGTTTTTT.

The J gene is TRBJ1-5, the V gene TRBV19, with no clear D. CDR3 length: 12 amino acids. Per the germline V gene, CDR1 is LNHDA and CDR2 is SQIVND (reference sequence). The V and J ends lost 4 bases and 7 bases respectively, with 8 bases between them. The CDR3 reads CASSRPNQPQHF. CDR3 bases: TGTGCCAGTAGTAGGCCGAACCAGCCCCAGCATTTT.

This chain links TRBV30 with TRBJ2-3; weak D call: TRBD2 (5 bases). V lost 2 bases and J lost 1, with 7 bases in between. The germline V gene has CDR1 GTSNPN and CDR2 SVGIG (reference sequence). This CDR3 has 13 residues. The DNA of the CDR3 is TGTGCCTGGAGTCTGAGGGGCACAGATACGCAGTATTTT. It codes for CAWSLRGTDTQYF.

The rearrangement uses TRBV3-1 and TRBJ2-7; D might be TRBD1 or TRBD2, each matching 5 bases. Trimming removed 1 base from V and 6 bases from J, with 7 bases in between. The CDR3 runs to 12 residues. Germline CDR1 and CDR2: LGHDT and YNNKEL (reference sequence). The CDR3 DNA reads as TGTGCCAGCAGCCAAGTGGGACGCGAGCAGTACTTC. It is translated as CASSQVGREQYF.

The chain couples TRBV28 to TRBJ2-6; D ambiguous. The CDR3 has 14 amino acids. The germline CDR1 and CDR2 sequences are MDHEN and SYDVKM. V was shortened by 2 bases and J by 2 bases, with 4 bases between the two germline ends. CDR3 bases: TGTGCCAGCAGTTTACCGACTGGGGCCAACGTCCTGACTTTC. This codes for CASSLPTGANVLTF.

This chain connects TRBV29-1 to TRBJ1-1; TRBD1 aligns across 7 bases. The CDR3 sequence is 14 residues long. Germline CDR1 reads SQVTM; CDR2 reads ANQGSEA. V lost 7 bases to trimming and J lost 1 base; unmatched junction nucleotides: 9. The CDR3 region is CSAMTGHSNTEAFF. The CDR3 bases are TGCAGCGCCATGACAGGGCATTCGAACACTGAAGCTTTCTTT.

This chain uses TRBV4-1 with TRBJ1-2; no reliable D call. Trimming left V 1 base short and J 8 bases short, with 5 bases between. The CDR3 loop spans 11 amino acids. Germline V gene sequence: CDR1 MGHRA, CDR2 YSYEKL. The CDR3 protein is CASSQGRGYTF. CDR3 sequence (DNA): TGCGCCAGCAGCCAAGGTCGAGGCTACACCTTC.

V and J are TRBV2 and TRBJ2-7; TRBD1 or TRBD2 may be the D gene (5 bases each). V was cut by 8 bases and J by 2 bases, with 13 bases left in between. Per the germline V gene, CDR1 is SNHLY and CDR2 is FYNNEI. This CDR3 comprises 13 residues. The CDR3 reads CASRGAATYEQYF. CDR3 in DNA: TGTGCCAGCCGGGGCGCGGCTACCTACGAGCAGTACTTC.